The sequence of this T cell receptor (beta chain) was determined in a study of T cell responses to AZD1222 COVID-19 vaccine. The wider study: Second doses at about 4 or about 12 weeks were pooled.

General study findings and limits: White British donors predominated, females outnumbered males, and clonal diversity was possibly underestimated.

This table comes from immunoSEQ multiplex PCR, and its TCRdb copy is limited to in-frame clones, with some not included. Of about 98,000 clones listed, about four fifths were seen once; the top ten hold approximately 17%. Of note for this clone: Its antigen is undetermined.

The input for sequencing was peripheral blood, taken on day 0 of AZD1222 vaccination. The receptor's source is an adult in good health.

CDR3: CASSLVTDYGYTF. The CDR3 region has the DNA TGCGCCAGCAGCTTGGTGACAGACTATGGCTACACCTTC. The chain combines TRBV5-1 with TRBJ1-2, with D perhaps matching TRBD1 (5 bases). Germline CDR1 is SGHRS and CDR2 is YFSETQ. The CDR3 sequence is 13 residues long. V was clipped by 0 bases and J by 3 bases, with 6 bases between them.